This is a list of T cell receptor beta chains from one sample in a study of shared clonotypes between healthy human individuals. Generated by immunoSEQ multiplex PCR, the TCRdb table keeps only in-frame clones and is missing some. The sample lists approximately 710,000 clones; roughly 88% were seen once. Sequencing input: memory CD8+ T cells from PBMCs. The receptors were sampled from a young man in good health. Some clones in this sample may be carry-over from other donors' samples. The CDR3 runs from the conserved cysteine through the conserved F or W.

CDR3aa	v_gene	j_gene
CASSFIGIYEQYF	TRBV5-5	TRBJ2-7
CATSPRGLGNGELFF	TRBV15	TRBJ2-2
CASSLLRTPTLHEQYF	TRBV27	TRBJ2-7
CASSDVPGTSGAGEQYF	TRBV28	TRBJ2-7
CASSTRQDSGNTIYF	TRBV9	TRBJ1-3
CASSNTGDEQHF	TRBV19	TRBJ1-5
CASYRNTEAFF	TRBV6-5	TRBJ1-1
CASTQTGQGRYEQYF	TRBV2	TRBJ2-7
CASSTYRGATGELFF	TRBV9	TRBJ2-2
CAIGEWNYEQYF	TRBV6-1	TRBJ2-7
CASSLVGEGRETQYF	TRBV13	TRBJ2-5
CASSLVTRTHEQYF	TRBV27	TRBJ2-7
CASSQVGHADTQYF	TRBV4-2	TRBJ2-3
CASSPAAGTLTDTQYF	TRBV4-1	TRBJ2-3
CAWSVGEQFF	TRBV30	TRBJ2-1
CASSLSSGPYNEQFF	TRBV7-2	TRBJ2-1
CASSLENRGGHTGELFF	TRBV27	TRBJ2-2
CASSSVPGQGTVPYEQYF	TRBV11-2	TRBJ2-7
CASSAGTDLYKNIQYF	TRBV2	TRBJ2-4
CASSPQGQGRELFF	TRBV14	TRBJ1-4
CASKGRTGTGGHNEQFF	TRBV5-1	TRBJ2-1
CASSPGTAEAFF	TRBV5-1	TRBJ1-1
CSVLHRAEMNIQYF	TRBV29-1	TRBJ2-4
CASEKSERKNEQFF	TRBV7-8	TRBJ2-1
CASSLGRLVEQFF	TRBV27	TRBJ2-1
CATSRDVKQRNTEAFF	TRBV15	TRBJ1-1
CASSLVLRDRREKLFF	TRBV5-8	TRBJ1-4
CSVEDMDAMGPPSLDTQYF	TRBV29-1	TRBJ2-3